The clone carrying this TCR beta chain has more than one count but fewer than ten. No antigen is known for it. Template switching supplied a universal primer site; unique molecular identifiers were carried on the cDNA. TCRdb independently ran MiXCR on the 5' RACE reads; one entry per CDR3 protein. The sample contains 310,000 or so distinct CDR3 sequences, under 9.5% of which appear only once. The sample is drawn from a study of identical twins. The CDR3 runs 16 residues. CDR1 and CDR2 from the germline V gene are DFQATT and SNEGSKA (reference sequence). J lost 8 bases, V lost 0 bases, and 12 bases had no gene match. Whole-study results and caveats: Monozygotic twins shared more out-of-frame TCR alpha than recombination models predicted. Insertions were fewer in abundant cord blood beta clonotypes, whereas memory repertoires showed none of this pattern.

This sample was also put to use in a study of yellow fever vaccine responses in identical twins. That source reports: It has been reported that, in twins, the vaccine T cell response seemed partly convergent and partly personalized.

The TCR was taken from a woman between 18 and 29 years old in good health. The V gene is TRBV20-1, the J gene TRBJ2-2; the match to TRBD2 covers 7 bases. The sequencing input was memory (CD45RO+) T cells sorted from blood. The CDR3 protein is CSARDRREGQAGELFF. CDR3 nucleotides: TGCAGTGCTAGAGATAGGAGGGAGGGCCAGGCAGGGGAGCTGTTTTTT.